The T cell receptor (beta chain) described here comes from a study of cytomegalovirus exposure and HLA in healthy donors. In the study overall: Genotyping showed roughly 77% of 300 to 450 donors falling in the Caucasian-associated ancestry cluster. Points from the study as a whole: Other equally common chains were less clonally expanded than HLA-associated TCR beta chains, a later analysis showed. In a later analysis, DRB1 alleles had the most associated TCRs; HLA-C alleles the fewest. Reports indicated that the classifier achieved high specificity and sensitivity in diagnosing cytomegalovirus status.

The PCR used 60 Vbeta and 13 Jbeta primers. The table came from immunoSEQ multiplex PCR; TCRdb's copy has only in-frame clones and leaves some out. The repertoire holds under 200,000 clones, 65% to 70% seen once, with around 4.3% in the top ten. In regard to this clone: The target antigen is unknown.

This CDR3 has 16 residues. With 0 bases clipped from V and 7 bases from J, the junction kept 12 bases outside the gene matches. Germline V gives CDR1 SGDLS, CDR2 YYNGEE. The receptor was derived from a woman under 30 in good health and CMV-seropositive. Sequenced material: PBMCs. The V gene is TRBV9, the J gene TRBJ2-7; 8 bases are a match to TRBD1. This CDR3 is CASSVEGTGALGEQYF. DNA of the CDR3: TGTGCCAGCAGCGTAGAGGGGACAGGCGCTCTGGGGGAGCAGTACTTC.